This T cell receptor (beta chain) was recorded in a study of cytomegalovirus exposure and HLA in healthy donors. The study, taken as a whole, reports: Most of the TCR beta V segments (in an earlier analysis) were productive either about 87% or about 30% of the time. Cytomegalovirus-associated status was assigned to about 150 TCR beta chains. Roughly uniform sequencing depth across donors was assumed, possibly incorrectly.

This CDR3 has 15 amino acids. Germline CDR1 and CDR2: SGHTA and FQGNSA. The trim removed 5 bases at V and 5 bases at J, leaving 8 bases unmatched. As to this clone: What it binds is not known.

The PCR was carried out with 60 Vbeta primers and 13 Jbeta primers. The assay was immunoSEQ multiplex PCR, and TCRdb's table has in-frame clones only and misses some. The data hold 110,000 or so clones, with approximately 80% observed a single time. The source material was PBMCs. This receptor was taken from a man aged 40-49 years in good health and CMV-seropositive. The rearrangement joins TRBV7-2 to TRBJ2-3; 9 bases are a match to TRBD2. Here the CDR3 DNA reads TGTGCCAGCAGCGAAGCGGGGGGTGGCGTAGATACGCAGTATTTT. Its translation: CASSEAGGGVDTQYF.